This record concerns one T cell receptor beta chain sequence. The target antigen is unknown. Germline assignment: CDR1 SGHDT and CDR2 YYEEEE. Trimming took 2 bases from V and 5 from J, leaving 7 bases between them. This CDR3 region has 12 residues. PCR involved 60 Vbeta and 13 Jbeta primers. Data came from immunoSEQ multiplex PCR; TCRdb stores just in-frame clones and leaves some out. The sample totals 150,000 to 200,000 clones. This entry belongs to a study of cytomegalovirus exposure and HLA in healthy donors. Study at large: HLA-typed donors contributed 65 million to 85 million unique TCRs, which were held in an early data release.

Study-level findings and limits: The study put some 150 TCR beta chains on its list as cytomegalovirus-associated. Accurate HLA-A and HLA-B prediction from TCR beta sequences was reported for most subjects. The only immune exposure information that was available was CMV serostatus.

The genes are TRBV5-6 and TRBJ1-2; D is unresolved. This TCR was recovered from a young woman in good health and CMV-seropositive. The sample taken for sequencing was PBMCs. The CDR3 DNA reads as TGTGCCAGCAGCTTAATCGGTTATGGCTACACCTTC. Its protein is CASSLIGYGYTF.